A single sample is the source of the 9 T cell receptor beta chains below, sequenced in a study of T cell responses to AZD1222 COVID-19 vaccine. Sequencing used immunoSEQ multiplex PCR; TCRdb keeps in-frame clones, though not all of them. Altogether more than 85,000 clones are present, more than 90% being singletons, with the ten largest covering approximately 2.7%. Sequencing used peripheral blood, obtained 28 days after the second AZD1222 dose. All receptors come from an adult who received the AZD1222 COVID-19 vaccine.

V usage is TRBV19 and J usage is TRBJ2-1; D ambiguous. The CDR3 sequence is 16 residues long. V lost 5 bases and J lost 6, with 20 bases in between. Germline loops: CDR1 LNHDA, CDR2 SQIVND (reference sequence). In nucleotides, the CDR3 is TGTGCCAGTAGTTTTTATGGGTCACCCCCCAGCAATGAGCAGTTCTTC. It codes for CASSFYGSPPSNEQFF.

The chain recombines TRBV30 with TRBJ1-2; TRBD1 agrees at 7 bases. The V and J ends lost 0 bases and 7 bases, in that order; junction bases with no gene match: 5. This CDR3 contains 13 residues. Germline CDR1 is GTSNPN and CDR2 is SVGIG (reference sequence). The CDR3 sequence is CAWSVLTGSGYTF. In DNA form, the CDR3 reads TGTGCCTGGAGTGTACTGACAGGGAGTGGCTACACCTTC. Supplemented by reference TRBV30 and TRBJ1-2, the full variable domain reads SQTIHQWPATLVQPVGSPLSLECTVEGTSNPNLYWYRQAAGRGLQLLFYSVGIGQISSEVPQNLSASRPQDRQFILSSKKLLLSDSGFYLCAWSVLTGSGYTFGSGTRLTVV.

The J gene is TRBJ1-5, the V gene TRBV4-2, with D perhaps TRBD1 (5 bases). The V and J ends lost 8 bases and 2 bases respectively, with 13 bases between them. CDR1 is LGHNA, CDR2 YNFKEQ, per germline. The CDR3 is 14 residues long. This CDR3 is CASDHGGGNQPQHF. CDR3 coding DNA: TGTGCCAGCGATCACGGGGGGGGCAATCAGCCCCAGCATTTT.

The chain joins TRBV6-5 to TRBJ2-1, with D possibly being TRBD2 (6 bases). CDR1 and CDR2 from the germline V gene are MNHEY and SVGAGI. The V and J ends lost 5 bases and 5 bases respectively, with 10 bases between them. The CDR3 has 13 amino acids. The CDR3: CASSPGTHNEQFF. CDR3 nucleotide sequence: TGTGCCAGCAGTCCCGGGACTCACAATGAGCAGTTCTTC.

V usage is TRBV5-1 and J usage is TRBJ2-2; possibly TRBD1 or TRBD2 for D (6 bases each). Germline CDR1 and CDR2: SGHRS and YFSETQ. Trimming pared 0 bases from V and 8 bases from J, leaving 11 bases between. This CDR3 contains 14 residues. CDR3 bases: TGCGCCAGCAGCTTGGAATCGGGGGCAGGGGAGCTGTTTTTT. Its protein is CASSLESGAGELFF.

The chain has TRBV19 and TRBJ2-1; weak D call: TRBD2 (5 bases). The V end lost 10 bases, the J end lost 4 bases, and 14 bases lay between the germline ends. This CDR3 has 13 amino acids. CDR1 and CDR2 from the germline V gene are LNHDA and SQIVND (reference sequence). CDR3 in amino acids: CATFERGYNEQFF. CDR3 in DNA: TGTGCCACCTTTGAACGGGGTTACAATGAGCAGTTCTTC.

This chain links TRBV4-3 with TRBJ1-2, with D possibly being TRBD1 (5 bases). Trimming removed 3 bases at V and 6 bases at J, with 23 bases between. CDR3 length equals 17 residues. Germline V gene lookup returns CDR1 LGHNA and CDR2 YSLEER. The CDR3 region is CASSHNRRQGGGDGYTF. The CDR3 DNA follows: TGCGCCAGCAGCCACAATCGGAGGCAGGGAGGTGGCGATGGCTACACCTTC.

This clone was seen once. The chain uses TRBV18 and TRBJ2-3; 14 bases align to TRBD2. This CDR3 spans 20 amino acids. Germline CDR1 KGHSH, CDR2 LQKENI. Unmatched junction bases numbered 12, after V lost 3 bases and J lost 1 base. In nucleotides, the CDR3 is TGTGCCAGCTCACCCGGACTAGCGGGGGGTGGCTTTGAGGGCACAGATACGCAGTATTTT. Amino acids: CASSPGLAGGGFEGTDTQYF. Looking up the rest from reference TRBV18 and TRBJ2-3 gives the full variable domain: NAGVMQNPRHLVRRRGQEARLRCSPMKGHSHVYWYRQLPEEGLKFMVYLQKENIIDESGMPKERFSAEFPKEGPSILRIQQVVRGDSAAYFCASSPGLAGGGFEGTDTQYFGPGTRLTVL.

The rearrangement links TRBV27 to TRBJ1-1; no firm D call. The CDR3 sequence is 13 residues long. Trimming cost V 8 bases and J 0 bases, with 10 bases left between them. Germline V lookup: CDR1 MNHEY, CDR2 SMNVEV (reference sequence). Here the CDR3 reads CASLDKMNTEAFF. The CDR3 bases are TGTGCCAGCCTTGATAAAATGAACACTGAAGCTTTCTTT.